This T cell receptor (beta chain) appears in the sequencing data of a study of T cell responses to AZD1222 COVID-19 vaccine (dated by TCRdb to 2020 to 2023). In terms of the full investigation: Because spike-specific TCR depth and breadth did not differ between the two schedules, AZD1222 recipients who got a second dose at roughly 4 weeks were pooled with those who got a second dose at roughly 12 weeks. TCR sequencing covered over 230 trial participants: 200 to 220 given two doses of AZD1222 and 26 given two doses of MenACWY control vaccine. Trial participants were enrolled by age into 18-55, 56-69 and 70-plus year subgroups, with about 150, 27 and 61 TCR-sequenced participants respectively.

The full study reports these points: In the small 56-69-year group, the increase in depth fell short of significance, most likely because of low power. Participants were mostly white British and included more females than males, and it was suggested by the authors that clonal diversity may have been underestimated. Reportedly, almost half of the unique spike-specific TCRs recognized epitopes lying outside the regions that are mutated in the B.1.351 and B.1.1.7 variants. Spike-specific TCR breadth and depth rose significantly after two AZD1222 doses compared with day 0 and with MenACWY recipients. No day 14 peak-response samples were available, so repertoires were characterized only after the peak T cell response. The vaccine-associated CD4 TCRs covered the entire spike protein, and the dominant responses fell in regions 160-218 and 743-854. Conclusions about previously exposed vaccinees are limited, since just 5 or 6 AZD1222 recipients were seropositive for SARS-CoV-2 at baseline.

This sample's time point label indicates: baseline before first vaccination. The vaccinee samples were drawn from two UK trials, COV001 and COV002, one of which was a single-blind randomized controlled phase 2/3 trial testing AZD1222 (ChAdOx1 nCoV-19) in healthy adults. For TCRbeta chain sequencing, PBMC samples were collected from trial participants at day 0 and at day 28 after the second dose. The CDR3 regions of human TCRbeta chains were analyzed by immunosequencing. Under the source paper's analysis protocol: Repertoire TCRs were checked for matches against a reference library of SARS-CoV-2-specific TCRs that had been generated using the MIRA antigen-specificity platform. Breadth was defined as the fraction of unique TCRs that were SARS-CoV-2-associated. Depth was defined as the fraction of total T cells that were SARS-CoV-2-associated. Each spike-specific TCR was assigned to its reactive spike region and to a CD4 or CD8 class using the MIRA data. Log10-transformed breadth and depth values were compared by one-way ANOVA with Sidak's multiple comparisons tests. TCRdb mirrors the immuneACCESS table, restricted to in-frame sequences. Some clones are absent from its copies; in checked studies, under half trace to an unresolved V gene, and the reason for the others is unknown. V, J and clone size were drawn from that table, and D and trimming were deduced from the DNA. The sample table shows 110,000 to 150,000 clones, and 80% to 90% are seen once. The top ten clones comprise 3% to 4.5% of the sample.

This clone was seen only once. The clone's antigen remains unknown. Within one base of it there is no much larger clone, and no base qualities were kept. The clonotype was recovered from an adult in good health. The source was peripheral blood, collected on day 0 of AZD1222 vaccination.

CDR3 region: CASSSLGLAGEQYF. The DNA is TGTGCCAGCAGCTCGTTAGGACTAGCAGGCGAGCAGTACTTC. This receptor chain uses TRBV7-9 and TRBJ2-7; 8 of the junction bases match TRBD2. CDR1 and CDR2, looked up from the germline V gene (reference sequence), are SEHNR and FQNEAQ. The CDR3 holds 14 amino acids from the cysteine to the phenylalanine. Here the CDR3 DNA is all that survives: 42 bases in frame from base 1. V loses 4 bases at its end and J loses 6 bases; junction bases beyond the gene matches: 8.